Listed below are T cell receptor beta chains from one sample, sequenced in a study of blood T cell repertoires in COVID-19. TCRdb's copy holds only in-frame clones and misses some; the assay was immunoSEQ multiplex PCR. The sample records approximately 250,000 clones, around nine tenths being singletons. Sequencing was done on a sample of peripheral blood. The receptors were gathered from a man younger than 40 with active or convalescent COVID-19. The CDR3 runs from the conserved cysteine through the conserved F or W. Fields, in order: V gene, J gene, D gene, clone size, CDR3 protein, CDR3 DNA. The D gene is left open where the match is weak. Some rows mark clone size as missing; the rest say once, few, many or name a class of expanded clone.

V: TRBV10-3; J: TRBJ2-7; D: TRBD1; size: -; CDR3: CAISARTGGYEQYF; DNA: TGTGCCATCAGTGCGAGGACAGGGGGCTACGAGCAGTACTTC
V: TRBV4-1; J: TRBJ2-6; D: -; size: -; CDR3: CASSQGRGFSGANVLTF; DNA: TGCGCCAGCAGCCAAGGACGGGGATTCTCTGGGGCCAACGTCCTGACTTTC
V: TRBV15; J: TRBJ1-4; D: -; size: -; CDR3: CATSRVSVGGRHEKLFF; DNA: TGTGCCACCAGCAGAGTATCCGTTGGGGGCCGGCATGAAAAACTGTTTTTT
V: TRBV14; J: TRBJ2-3; D: -; size: -; CDR3: CASSQSRGPDTQYF; DNA: TGTGCCAGCAGCCAATCCCGGGGTCCCGATACGCAGTATTTT
V: TRBV4-3; J: TRBJ2-7; D: -; size: -; CDR3: CASSQDSHRLNEQYF; DNA: TGCGCCAGCAGCCAAGATTCCCACAGGCTCAACGAGCAGTACTTC
V: TRBV6-1; J: TRBJ2-7; D: TRBD1; size: -; CDR3: CASSELGQGPYEQYF; DNA: TGTGCCAGCAGTGAACTGGGACAGGGCCCTTACGAGCAGTACTTC
V: TRBV5-5; J: TRBJ2-1; D: -; size: -; CDR3: CASSFLGVNEQFF; DNA: TGTGCCAGCAGCTTCCTAGGCGTCAATGAGCAGTTCTTC
V: TRBV4-2; J: TRBJ2-7; D: TRBD2; size: -; CDR3: CASSQELADYEQYF; DNA: TGTGCCAGCAGCCAAGAGCTAGCGGACTACGAGCAGTACTTC
V: TRBV2; J: TRBJ2-5; D: TRBD2; size: -; CDR3: CATRLAGTQYF; DNA: TGTGCCACCCGACTAGCCGGGACCCAGTACTTC
V: TRBV4-3; J: TRBJ2-7; D: TRBD2; size: -; CDR3: CASSQGAGGNYEQYF; DNA: TGCGCCAGCAGCCAAGGGGCGGGGGGTAACTACGAGCAGTACTTC
V: TRBV3-1/TRBV3-2; J: TRBJ2-1; D: -; size: once; CDR3: CASSQVRGGSYNEQFF; DNA: TGTGCCAGCAGCCAAGTTAGGGGGGGGTCCTACAATGAGCAGTTCTTC
V: TRBV15; J: TRBJ1-3; D: -; size: -; CDR3: CATSRDPEGVGNTIYF; DNA: TGTGCCACCAGCAGAGATCCGGAAGGGGTAGGAAACACCATATATTTT
V: TRBV2; J: TRBJ2-1; D: TRBD2; size: few; CDR3: CASSLLAGAQGEQFF; DNA: TGTGCCAGCAGTCTGCTAGCGGGGGCCCAGGGTGAGCAGTTCTTC
V: TRBV7-8; J: TRBJ2-2; D: -; size: -; CDR3: CASSLGGGVTGELFF; DNA: TGTGCCAGCAGCTTAGGAGGCGGCGTGACCGGGGAGCTGTTTTTT
V: TRBV30; J: TRBJ1-4; D: -; size: -; CDR3: CAWSPTTTNEKLFF; DNA: TGTGCCTGGAGTCCGACTACAACTAATGAAAAACTGTTTTTT
V: TRBV10-3; J: TRBJ2-3; D: -; size: -; CDR3: CASLQGLVGTDTQYF; DNA: TGTGCCAGCCTACAGGGCTTGGTGGGCACAGATACGCAGTATTTT
V: TRBV3-1/TRBV3-2; J: TRBJ1-5; D: -; size: -; CDR3: CASSRTRTGNQPQHF; DNA: TGTGCCAGCAGCCGGACCCGGACGGGGAATCAGCCCCAGCATTTT
V: TRBV2; J: TRBJ2-7; D: TRBD1; size: few; CDR3: CASRGDSYEQYF; DNA: TGTGCCAGCAGGGGGGACAGCTACGAGCAGTACTTC
V: TRBV7-9; J: TRBJ1-4; D: TRBD1; size: -; CDR3: CASSTPVDRGINEKLFF; DNA: TGTGCCAGCAGCACACCGGTGGACAGGGGAATTAATGAAAAACTGTTTTTT
V: TRBV18; J: TRBJ2-1; D: -; size: medium-sized; CDR3: CASSHEDYNEQFF; DNA: TGTGCCAGCTCACACGAGGACTACAATGAGCAGTTCTTC
V: TRBV10-3; J: TRBJ2-3; D: TRBD2; size: -; CDR3: CAISDGQRGVTDTQYF; DNA: TGTGCCATCAGTGACGGTCAGCGGGGGGTCACAGATACGCAGTATTTT
V: TRBV5-8; J: TRBJ2-1; D: TRBD2; size: once; CDR3: CASSRAPLAGAHNEQFF; DNA: TGTGCCAGCAGCCGCGCACCACTAGCGGGGGCCCACAATGAGCAGTTCTTC
V: TRBV6-5; J: TRBJ2-1; D: TRBD2; size: -; CDR3: CASSHRTSGGNEQFF; DNA: TGTGCCAGCAGTCACCGGACTAGCGGGGGCAATGAGCAGTTCTTC